The source of this TCR beta chain is a study of T cell repertoires in cytomegalovirus infection. Ten or more counts support this clonotype. Its specificity is unknown. The length of the CDR3 is 16 residues. Germline-derived CDR1 and CDR2 are MNHEY and SVGEGT. Losses at the gene ends were 6 bases for V and 0 bases for J; bases not matched to a gene: 5. Using its own MiXCR run on the reads, TCRdb lists one record per CDR3 protein. The sample shows around 540,000 distinct CDR3 sequences, around 30% of them seen only once. The sequenced sample was cultured PBMCs, obtained from culture after CMV antigen stimulation. The V and J genes are TRBV6-2 or TRBV6-3 and TRBJ2-1, with 10 positions matching TRBD1. This receptor was identified in a human donor in good health (CMV status not recorded). Some clones in this sample may be carry-over from other donors' samples. The CDR3, as DNA: TGTGCCAGCAGAAGGAGACAGGGGGCCTCCTACAATGAGCAGTTCTTC. Residues: CASRRRQGASYNEQFF.